In its sample, the clone carrying this T cell receptor (beta chain) was seen a few times. The germline CDR1 and CDR2 sequences are SGHTA and FQGNSA. The ends lost 5 bases at V and 6 bases at J; junction bases unmatched: 8. CDR3 size: 17 residues. TCRdb recomputed calls from the RT-PCR reads with MiXCR, one row per CDR3 protein. The table includes about 700,000 distinct CDR3 sequences, around 14% detected once. The TCR originated in a female donor in good health, serving as a healthy control. The chain employs TRBV7-2 and TRBJ2-3; 16 nucleotides agree with TRBD2. Sequences were obtained from memory CD4+ T cells from blood. CDR3 in amino acids: CASSRGTSGRAGDTQYF. The CDR3 region has the DNA TGTGCCAGCAGCCGCGGGACTAGCGGGAGGGCCGGCGATACGCAGTATTTT.